The clone carrying this TCR beta chain was seen many times. V was clipped by 7 bases and J by 5 bases, with 14 bases between them. CDR3 length: 12 amino acids. Germline V gives CDR1 SQVTM, CDR2 ANQGSEA. TCRdb used MiXCR to reprocess the RT-PCR reads, holding one entry per CDR3 protein. The repertoire has hundreds of thousands of distinct CDR3 sequences, 13% to 15% of them found once; the top ten carry just over 3.5%. The chain has TRBV29-1 and TRBJ2-5; tentatively, D is TRBD1 (5 bases). The source material was memory CD4+ T cells from blood. The receptor was isolated from a female donor in good health, serving as a healthy control. The CDR3 loop reads CSADSTRETQYF. As DNA, the CDR3 is TGCAGCGCTGACAGTACCCGGGAGACCCAGTACTTC.